These 14 T cell receptor beta chains were all obtained from the same sample, sequenced in a study of shared clonotypes between healthy human individuals. Here immunoSEQ multiplex PCR was the method, and the copy in TCRdb shows in-frame clones only, minus some. The table shows about 480,000 clones, with 79% occurring only once. The sequenced material came from PBMCs. These receptor sequences come from a woman between 40 and 50 years old in good health. Some clones in this sample may be carry-over from other donors' samples.

This rearrangement joins TRBV10-3 to TRBJ2-7; perhaps TRBD1 as D (6 bases). This CDR3 spans 15 amino acids. V was pared by 3 bases and J by 4 bases, with 16 bases between. The V gene's germline CDR1 is ENHRY and CDR2 SYGVKD. CDR3 region: CAISDPGAGIYEQYF. CDR3 coding DNA: TGTGCCATCAGTGACCCAGGGGCGGGTATATACGAGCAGTACTTC.

A single count supports this clone. This chain uses TRBV6-1 with TRBJ1-3; 10 bases agree with TRBD1. This CDR3 is 14 amino acids long. The V and J ends lost 8 bases and 2 bases, in that order; junction bases with no gene match: 3. The V gene's germline CDR1 is MNHNS and CDR2 SASEGT. The CDR3 protein is CASGDRGTGNTIYF. In DNA form, the CDR3 reads TGTGCCAGCGGGGACAGGGGTACTGGAAACACCATATATTTT.

The chain joins TRBV7-9 to TRBJ2-2; D remains unclear. The CDR3 loop spans 15 amino acids. V was shortened by 3 bases and J by 2 bases, with 10 bases between the two germline ends. CDR1 is SEHNR and CDR2 is FQNEAQ in the germline V gene (reference sequence). The CDR3 spells CASSLRSANTGELFF. CDR3 bases: TGTGCCAGCAGCTTGCGCAGTGCAAACACCGGGGAGCTGTTTTTT. Drawing the rest from reference TRBV7-9 and TRBJ2-2, the complete variable domain is DTGVSQNPRHKITKRGQNVTFRCDPISEHNRLYWYRQTLGQGPEFLTYFQNEAQLEKSRLLSDRFSAERPKGSFSTLEIQRTEQGDSAMYLCASSLRSANTGELFFGEGSRLTVL.

This clone appeared a few times. This chain uses TRBV28 with TRBJ2-7; 8 bases match TRBD2. CDR3 size: 16 residues. The trim removed 7 bases at V and 0 bases at J, leaving 11 bases unmatched. Germline assignment: CDR1 MDHEN and CDR2 SYDVKM. CDR3: CASIPGGRWTSYEQYF. The CDR3 nucleotides are TGTGCCAGCATCCCGGGGGGGAGGTGGACCTCCTACGAGCAGTACTTC. Using reference TRBV28 and TRBJ2-7 for the parts outside the CDR3, the full variable domain is DVKVTQSSRYLVKRTGEKVFLECVQDMDHENMFWYRQDPGLGLRLIYFSYDVKMKEKGDIPEGYSVSREKKERFSLILESASTNQTSMYLCASIPGGRWTSYEQYFGPGTRLTVT.

The rearrangement links TRBV9 to TRBJ2-1, with D perhaps TRBD2 (6 bases). In germline, CDR1 is SGDLS, CDR2 YYNGEE. The CDR3 is 13 residues long. The V gene lost 3 bases and the J gene lost 4 bases, with 8 bases spanning the gap. CDR3 sequence (DNA): TGTGCCAGCAGCGCGGGGGTATACAATGAGCAGTTCTTC. Encoded protein: CASSAGVYNEQFF. The full variable domain, rest sourced from reference TRBV9 and TRBJ2-1, is DSGVTQTPKHLITATGQRVTLRCSPRSGDLSVYWYQQSLDQGLQFLIQYYNGEERAKGNILERFSAQQFPDLHSELNLSSLELGDSALYFCASSAGVYNEQFFGPGTRLTVL.

The J gene is TRBJ2-3, the V gene TRBV29-1; TRBD2 matches 8 bases. CDR3 length: 15 amino acids. CDR1 SQVTM and CDR2 ANQGSEA come from the germline V gene. Trimming took 6 bases from V and 0 from J; bases not matched to a gene: 8. The CDR3: CSVTRLATSTDTQYF. The CDR3 nucleotides read TGCAGCGTCACGAGACTAGCGACCAGCACAGATACGCAGTATTTT.

The V and J genes are TRBV7-3 and TRBJ2-1, with a tentative D call TRBD2 (6 bases). V was trimmed by 1 base and J by 5 bases, leaving 12 bases between them. Germline loops: CDR1 SGHTA, CDR2 FQGTGA. This CDR3 has 15 amino acids. CDR3 region: CASSLSGTLNNEQFF. The CDR3 DNA is TGTGCCAGCAGCTTAAGCGGGACTTTAAACAATGAGCAGTTCTTC.

The chain combines TRBV6-1 with TRBJ1-1; no reliable D call. Germline V gene lookup returns CDR1 MNHNS and CDR2 SASEGT. The germline V and J ends were trimmed by 4 bases and 0 bases, with 12 bases remaining between them. The length of the CDR3 is 15 residues. This CDR3 is CASSVQVRMNTEAFF. The CDR3, as DNA: TGTGCCAGCAGTGTTCAGGTACGCATGAACACTGAAGCTTTCTTT.

This clone was observed a handful of times. In DNA, the CDR3 is TGTGCCAGCAGCCTTTATATAAGGACATTAAGCTCCTACAATGAGCAGTTCTTC. This sequence encodes CASSLYIRTLSSYNEQFF. The V gene is TRBV5-4, the J gene TRBJ2-1; TRBD1 is a possible D gene (5 bases). The CDR3 spans 18 residues. In germline, CDR1 is SGHNT, CDR2 YYREEE (reference sequence). V was cut by 4 bases and J by 0 bases, with 20 bases left in between.

The rearrangement joins TRBV27 to TRBJ2-2; no reliable D call. Germline V gene lookup returns CDR1 MNHEY and CDR2 SMNVEV (reference sequence). The CDR3 spans 13 residues. Trimming took 5 bases from V and 4 from J, leaving 8 bases between them. CDR3 in amino acids: CASSPTTTGELFF. For the CDR3, the DNA is TGTGCCAGCAGTCCCACTACCACCGGGGAGCTGTTTTTT.

V and J are TRBV4-2 and TRBJ1-4, with D unclear. The CDR3 length is 18 residues. Germline lookup yields CDR1 LGHNA and CDR2 YNFKEQ. V was clipped by 1 base and J by 7 bases, with 22 bases between them. The CDR3 is CASSQVGAAGSAGEKLFF. DNA of the CDR3: TGTGCCAGCAGCCAAGTCGGAGCTGCGGGGTCCGCGGGTGAAAAACTGTTTTTT.

This chain joins TRBV7-9 and TRBJ1-5; D remains unclear. There are 12 residues in the CDR3. CDR1 and CDR2 (germline): SEHNR, FQNEAQ (reference sequence). Trimming took 5 bases from V and 5 from J, leaving 7 bases between them. The CDR3 coding sequence is TGTGCCAGCAGCCGAGTAGATCAGCCCCAGCATTTT. Its translation: CASSRVDQPQHF.

The sample holds many counts of this clone. This chain uses TRBV4-3 with TRBJ2-2; 10 bases align to TRBD2. CDR3 length: 16 residues. Unmatched junction bases numbered 9, after V lost 7 bases and J lost 4 bases. Germline CDR1 LGHNA, CDR2 YSLEER. The CDR3 protein is CASTPKSGRATGELFF. In nucleotides, the CDR3 is TGCGCCAGCACCCCCAAGAGCGGGAGGGCCACCGGGGAGCTGTTTTTT.

The table lists this clone with a few counts. One end of the junction does not line up with germline, which may come from a read error. CDR3 nucleotides: TGTGCTAGCAGTCTCGGCAGGGGGCTGGATACGCAGTATTTT. As protein: CASSLGRGLDTQYF. J is TRBJ2-3 and V is TRBV7-7; 8 bases agree with TRBD1. Germline V CDR1 and CDR2: SSHAT, FNYEAQ (reference sequence). This CDR3 comprises 14 residues.